Each of the 10 T cell receptor beta chains below was sequenced from the same sample in a study. From the 5' RACE reads, TCRdb called clonotypes with MiXCR, one entry per CDR3 protein. The sample holds about 5,800 distinct CDR3 sequences, about 31% seen once. Sequenced: memory CD4+ T cells sorted from a lymph node. Subset in this sample: memory CD4+ T cells, CD4+CD45RO+CD25-. These receptors were obtained from a female donor with breast cancer.

The table lists this clonotype with a few counts. Possible read error: a much larger clone is one base away. The chain links TRBV5-5 to TRBJ2-7; D might be TRBD1 or TRBD2, each matching 6 bases. V lost 4 bases, J lost 3 bases, and 20 bases lay in between. Per germline, CDR1 SGHKS and CDR2 YYEKEE (reference sequence). This CDR3 comprises 16 residues. The CDR3 sequence: CASSPVLGGSLYEQYF. For the CDR3, the DNA is TGTGCCAGCAGCCCTGTCCTCGGGGGCTCCCTCTACGAGCAGTACTTC.

In this sample, this clonotype turned up many times. The V call is TRBV20-1, the J call TRBJ1-1, with a tentative D call TRBD1 (6 bases). Germline CDR1 DFQATT, CDR2 SNEGSKA (reference sequence). The ends were cut back, 5 bases at V and 8 bases at J, with 18 bases in the middle. CDR3 length equals 13 residues. CDR3 residues: CSAVYRVLDEAFF. The CDR3 DNA sequence: TGCAGTGCTGTTTACAGGGTGTTGGACGAAGCTTTCTTT.

Regarding this clonotype: Its ends do not fully match the called genes, so a read error is possible. The chain uses TRBV13 and TRBJ2-1; possible D gene TRBD1, 6 bases. The germline V gene encodes CDR1 PRHDT and CDR2 FYEKMQ (reference sequence). This CDR3 comprises 18 residues. The CDR3 here is CASNRHEGVGPYYNEQFF. DNA for the CDR3: TGCGCCAGCAACCGACACGAGGGGGTAGGGCCGTACTACAATGAGCAGTTCTTC. The full variable domain, its missing parts supplied by reference TRBV13 and TRBJ2-1, is AAGVIQSPRHLIKEKRETATLKCYPIPRHDTVYWYQQGPGQDPQFLISFYEKMQSDKGSIPDRFSAQQFSDYHSELNMSSLELGDSALYFCASNRHEGVGPYYNEQFFGPGTRLTVL.

Sample share makes this clonotype medium-sized (0.01 to 0.1%). This sequence joins TRBV7-9 and TRBJ2-7; a weak D match, TRBD2 (6 bases). There are 14 residues in the CDR3. Germline CDR1 reads SEHNR; CDR2 reads FQNEAQ (reference sequence). V was cut by 2 bases and J by 2 bases, with 10 bases left in between. CDR3 amino acids: CASSLMAGPYEQYF. In DNA form, the CDR3 reads TGTGCCAGCAGCTTAATGGCGGGGCCCTACGAGCAGTACTTC.

By frequency in the sample, this clonotype is medium-sized. The CDR3 sequence: CSASPGQGPFDNSPLHF. The CDR3 nucleotides read TGCAGTGCTAGCCCGGGACAGGGGCCTTTTGATAATTCACCCCTCCACTTT. The chain links TRBV20-1 to TRBJ1-6, with 10 bases fitting TRBD1. CDR1 and CDR2 from the germline V gene are DFQATT and SNEGSKA (reference sequence). Trimming took 3 bases from V and 5 from J; bases not matched to a gene: 10. The CDR3 is 17 amino acids.

V and J are TRBV21-1 and TRBJ2-4; the table assigns TRBD1, which was not confirmed against the DNA. TRBV21-1 is marked as a pseudogene. The CDR3 spans 17 residues. In nucleotides, the CDR3 is TGTGCCAGCAGCAAAATGGGCGATACACTAGCCAAAAACATTCAGTACTTC. Its translation: CASSKMGDTLAKNIQYF.

In the case of this clonotype: This may stem from a read error, because a much larger clone lies one nucleotide away. The chain employs TRBV7-3 and TRBJ2-1; 8 bases line up with TRBD2. J was trimmed by 8 bases and V by 4 bases; bases with no gene match: 7. This CDR3 has 14 amino acids. Per the germline V gene, CDR1 is SGHTA and CDR2 is FQGTGA. The CDR3 reads CASSSLSGVDEQFF. CDR3 coding DNA: TGTGCCAGCAGCTCTCTTAGCGGGGTTGATGAGCAGTTCTTC.

Points on this clonotype: Here the CDR3 omits its conserved ending phenylalanine or tryptophan, so a read error is the likely source. This sequence joins TRBV4-2 and TRBJ1-1; unclear D gene. The V gene's germline CDR1 is LGHNA and CDR2 YNFKEQ. The CDR3 is 11 amino acids. CDR3 sequence reads: CTSSQDGLAFS. In nucleotides, the CDR3 is TGTACCAGCAGCCAAGATGGTCTGGCTTTCTCT.

Relative to its sample, this clonotype is medium-sized. The J gene is TRBJ2-1, the V gene TRBV5-4, with D perhaps matching TRBD1 (6 bases). The CDR3 runs 14 residues. Deletions cut 2 bases from V and 7 bases from J, with 13 bases between. The germline CDR1 and CDR2 sequences are SGHNT and YYREEE (reference sequence). The DNA for the CDR3 is TGTGCCAGCAGCTTTAGACAGGCTGGGAATGAGCAGTTCTTC. Amino acid sequence: CASSFRQAGNEQFF.

This clonotype was seen repeatedly, ten times or more. V usage is TRBV24-1 and J usage is TRBJ2-1; TRBD2 matches at 11 bases. Trimming removed 4 bases from V and 4 bases from J; junction bases left unmatched: 5. Looked up from germline, CDR1 is KGHDR and CDR2 is SFDVKD. The CDR3 covers 16 residues. The CDR3 sequence is CATSESGTSGYNEQFF. In nucleotides, the CDR3 is TGTGCCACCAGTGAGTCCGGGACTAGCGGATACAATGAGCAGTTCTTC.